The 9 T cell receptor beta chains below all came from one sample that was sequenced in a study of T cell repertoires in cytomegalovirus infection. Each CDR3 protein gets one entry after TCRdb re-called the reads with MiXCR. Here the sample spans about 360,000 distinct CDR3 sequences, roughly 20% being singletons. Sequenced input: PBMCs. The source is a human donor in good health (CMV status not recorded). Some clones in this sample may be carry-over from other donors' samples.

This sequence joins TRBV6-2 or TRBV6-3 and TRBJ2-1; the match to TRBD1 covers 10 bases. Germline lookup yields CDR1 MNHEY and CDR2 SVGEGT. The CDR3 length is 15 residues. V trimming: 1 base; J trimming: 5 bases; junction bases outside the gene matches: 2. CDR3 sequence: CASSYWDRGDNEQFF. Written as DNA, the CDR3 is TGTGCCAGCAGTTACTGGGACAGGGGTGACAATGAGCAGTTCTTC.

At least ten counts were recorded for this clonotype. This chain uses TRBV7-2 with TRBJ1-2; D remains ambiguous. Trimming stripped 2 bases from V and 11 bases from J, with 12 bases between. This CDR3 region has 12 residues. Germline V gene lookup returns CDR1 SGHTA and CDR2 FQGNSA. CDR3 region: CASSLHHRMYTF. The CDR3 DNA reads as TGTGCCAGCAGCTTACATCATCGGATGTACACCTTC.

The CDR3 bases are TGTGCCAGCAGTGGTGTCCCTAGCGGGGGTCACGAGCAGTACTTC. Protein: CASSGVPSGGHEQYF. The chain has TRBV2 and TRBJ2-7; 10 bases align to TRBD2. CDR3 length: 15 residues. In germline, CDR1 is SNHLY, CDR2 FYNNEI. Trimming took 4 bases from V and 5 from J; bases not matched to a gene: 8.

The genes are TRBV6-6 and TRBJ1-6, with D tentatively TRBD1 (6 bases). The CDR3 loop spans 14 amino acids. CDR1 is MNHNY and CDR2 is SVGAGI in the germline V gene (reference sequence). With 4 bases removed from V and 9 bases from J, the gap between germline ends came to 13 bases. CDR3 sequence reads: CASSSTGVGSPLHF. The CDR3 DNA reads as TGTGCCAGCAGTTCGACAGGTGTGGGTTCACCCCTCCACTTT.

Ten or more counts support this clonotype. The chain recombines TRBV10-2 with TRBJ2-5, with D maybe TRBD2 (5 bases). The CDR3 has 16 residues. V lost 1 base and J lost 0, with 12 bases in between. The germline gives CDR1 WSHSY, CDR2 SAAADI. The CDR3 protein is CASSEFGVTYQETQYF. The CDR3 nucleotides read TGCGCCAGCAGTGAGTTCGGGGTTACGTACCAAGAGACCCAGTACTTC.

The gene calls are TRBV6-2 or TRBV6-3 and TRBJ2-6, with a weak D call TRBD1 (6 bases). The CDR3 length is 15 residues. Per the germline V gene, CDR1 is MNHEY and CDR2 is SVGEGT. V shed 5 bases and J shed 6 bases, with 14 bases lying between them. CDR3 sequence: CASSQRDTEANVLTF. CDR3 coding DNA: TGTGCCAGCAGTCAACGGGACACTGAGGCCAACGTCCTGACTTTC.

V and J are TRBV6-5 and TRBJ2-3, with 7 nucleotides matching TRBD2. Germline values: CDR1 MNHEY, CDR2 SVGAGI. Losses at the gene ends were 8 bases for V and 2 bases for J; bases not matched to a gene: 13. The CDR3 sequence is 16 residues long. This CDR3 reads CASSRGVRGSTDTQYF. The DNA for the CDR3 is TGTGCCAGCTCCCGGGGGGTACGGGGCTCCACAGATACGCAGTATTTT.

This clonotype was detected only a few times. The V gene is TRBV6-2 or TRBV6-3, the J gene TRBJ2-1; possibly TRBD2 for D (6 bases). The germline V gene encodes CDR1 MNHEY and CDR2 SVGEGT. The CDR3 totals 12 residues. V lost 10 bases and J 9 bases, leaving 16 bases between the germline ends. This CDR3 reads CATGQRRGEQFF. CDR3 in DNA: TGTGCCACCGGTCAGAGGAGGGGTGAGCAGTTCTTC.

In this sample, this clonotype turned up a few times. V is TRBV5-1 and J is TRBJ1-2; no clear D gene. Germline V gene sequence: CDR1 SGHRS, CDR2 YFSETQ. Trimming shortened V by 3 bases and J by 10 bases, and 13 bases separated the two germline ends. The CDR3 spans 12 residues. The CDR3 protein is CASSSPPSPYTF. Written as DNA, the CDR3 is TGCGCCAGCAGCTCTCCGCCCTCGCCCTACACCTTC.